Below, 24 T cell receptor beta chains from the same sample are listed, as sequenced in a study of early T cells in non-severe SARS-CoV-2 infection. One entry per CDR3 protein results from TCRdb running MiXCR on the 5' RACE reads. The table has around 80,000 distinct CDR3 sequences, roughly 10% seen once. Here the sequenced sample was whole blood, taken at baseline. These receptors were collected from an adult who was a healthcare worker with PCR-confirmed SARS-CoV-2 infection or an uninfected control (not recorded which).

Many counts were recorded for this clonotype. This rearrangement joins TRBV28 to TRBJ2-1; D may be TRBD1 or TRBD2 (5 bases each). Germline V CDR1 and CDR2: MDHEN, SYDVKM. V lost 3 bases and J 7 bases, leaving 19 bases between the germline ends. The CDR3 has 16 amino acids. The CDR3 here is CASSFRQTLGENEQFF. DNA for the CDR3: TGTGCCAGCAGTTTCCGACAAACTCTAGGGGAGAATGAGCAGTTCTTC.

This clonotype was detected a few times. V and J are TRBV10-3 and TRBJ1-6; D might be TRBD1 (5 bases). This CDR3 has 17 amino acids. V was trimmed by 0 bases and J by 7 bases, leaving 16 bases between them. Per germline, CDR1 ENHRY and CDR2 SYGVKD. CDR3 coding DNA: TGTGCCATCAGTGAGTCTAGGGGAACAGGCACAAATTCACCCCTCCACTTT. Translating it yields CAISESRGTGTNSPLHF.

Many counts were recorded for this clonotype. This chain uses TRBV19 with TRBJ1-5; D is unclear. Germline CDR1 LNHDA, CDR2 SQIVND (reference sequence). The CDR3 sequence is 14 residues long. Between the trimmed V and J ends, which lost 7 bases and 2 bases, there was a span of 12 bases. The CDR3 nucleotides read TGTGCCAGTACAGACCGGGGAGGCAATCAGCCCCAGCATTTT. This gives the protein CASTDRGGNQPQHF.

The gene calls are TRBV7-2 and TRBJ2-3; 7 bases are shared with TRBD1. Germline CDR1 reads SGHTA; CDR2 reads FQGNSA. The CDR3 extends over 17 amino acids. V dropped 1 base and J dropped 2; count of bases not matched to a gene: 9. The CDR3: CASSLGQGVSLTDTQYF. The DNA for the CDR3 is TGTGCCAGCAGCTTAGGACAGGGAGTCTCCCTCACAGATACGCAGTATTTT.

The chain links TRBV29-1 to TRBJ2-7; D uncertain. The V gene's germline CDR1 is SQVTM and CDR2 ANQGSEA. This CDR3 comprises 13 residues. V lost 7 bases and J 6 bases, leaving 19 bases between the germline ends. The CDR3: CSADLSGSSEQYF. The DNA for the CDR3 is TGCAGCGCCGACCTCTCCGGTTCATCCGAGCAGTACTTC.

This clonotype was detected many times. The V call is TRBV2, the J call TRBJ1-5; 8 positions agree with TRBD1. Per the germline V gene, CDR1 is SNHLY and CDR2 is FYNNEI. CDR3 length: 16 residues. With V trimmed by 4 bases and J by 7 bases, 12 bases remained unmatched. As DNA, the CDR3 is TGTGCCAGCAGTGCAGGGGGCTTTTGGACCGAGCAGCCCCAGCATTTT. As protein: CASSAGGFWTEQPQHF.

This clonotype was observed a single time. The chain links TRBV6-2 or TRBV6-3 to TRBJ1-1; D ambiguous. The CDR3 runs to 13 residues. The germline V gene has CDR1 MNHEY and CDR2 SVGEGT. V lost 4 bases and J 5 bases, leaving 11 bases between the germline ends. This CDR3 reads CASSWSRTTEAFF. The CDR3 region has the DNA TGTGCCAGCAGTTGGTCGCGTACTACTGAAGCTTTCTTT.

This clonotype appeared many times. The chain is built from TRBV3-1 and TRBJ2-1; 12 bases match TRBD2. After removal of 3 bases from V and 7 bases from J, the junction contained 7 bases not matched to a gene. CDR3 length: 16 residues. The germline V gene encodes CDR1 LGHDT and CDR2 YNNKEL (reference sequence). CDR3: CASSHASGGATNEQFF. The CDR3 DNA is TGTGCCAGCAGCCATGCTAGCGGGGGGGCAACAAATGAGCAGTTCTTC.

This clonotype showed up many times. V gene TRBV7-9 combines with J gene TRBJ2-3; D is possibly TRBD2 (6 bases). Germline CDR1 is SEHNR and CDR2 is FQNEAQ (reference sequence). The CDR3 runs 15 residues. Between the trimmed V and J ends, which lost 5 bases and 2 bases, there was a span of 14 bases. Here the CDR3 DNA reads TGTGCCAGCAGCATACGGGACTTCTACACAGATACGCAGTATTTT. The encoded protein is CASSIRDFYTDTQYF. The whole variable domain, filled in from reference TRBV7-9 and TRBJ2-3, reads DTGVSQNPRHKITKRGQNVTFRCDPISEHNRLYWYRQTLGQGPEFLTYFQNEAQLEKSRLLSDRFSAERPKGSFSTLEIQRTEQGDSAMYLCASSIRDFYTDTQYFGPGTRLTVL.

V is TRBV2 and J is TRBJ1-1, with D possibly being TRBD1 (6 bases). Trimming took off 6 bases at V and 1 base at J, with 12 bases between the two ends. This CDR3 region has 14 residues. CDR1 SNHLY and CDR2 FYNNEI come from the germline V gene. CDR3 bases: TGTGCCAGCAGGGGGGACACCGCGAACACTGAAGCTTTCTTT. This translates into CASRGDTANTEAFF.

This clonotype is a singleton in its sample. J is TRBJ1-4 and V is TRBV6-1; the D gene is possibly TRBD1 (6 bases). Germline V gene data show CDR1 as MNHNS and CDR2 as SASEGT. Trimming stripped 5 bases from V and 3 bases from J, with 16 bases between. The CDR3 sequence is 16 residues long. CDR3 sequence: CASSSLAGAPNEKLFF. The CDR3 bases are TGTGCCAGCAGTTCCCTAGCGGGGGCCCCTAATGAAAAACTGTTTTTT.

The J gene is TRBJ2-1, the V gene TRBV7-2; no firm D call. V lost 3 bases, J lost 2 bases, and 2 bases lay in between. This CDR3 comprises 12 residues. Germline CDR1 reads SGHTA; CDR2 reads FQGNSA. CDR3 sequence (DNA): TGTGCCAGCAGCTTTACCTACAATGAGCAGTTCTTC. This sequence encodes CASSFTYNEQFF. Together with reference TRBV7-2 and TRBJ2-1, the CDR3 gives the full variable domain: GAGVSQSPSNKVTEKGKDVELRCDPISGHTALYWYRQSLGQGLEFLIYFQGNSAPDKSGLPSDRFSAERTGGSVSTLTIQRTQQEDSAVYLCASSFTYNEQFFGPGTRLTVL.

This chain uses TRBV5-4 with TRBJ1-1, with D perhaps TRBD1 (5 bases). The CDR3 runs 16 residues. Germline CDR1 is SGHNT and CDR2 is YYREEE (reference sequence). V shed 0 bases and J shed 1 base, with 13 bases lying between them. Here the CDR3 DNA reads TGTGCCAGCAGCTTGGAGGCGGGACGGCCGAACACTGAAGCTTTCTTT. It translates to CASSLEAGRPNTEAFF.

This clonotype appeared a few times. The J gene is TRBJ1-2, the V gene TRBV12-3 or TRBV12-4, with D unresolved. This CDR3 is built from 13 residues. Trimming cost V 7 bases and J 4 bases, with 13 bases left between them. The CDR3 sequence: CASTTRMIYGYTF. CDR3 DNA: TGTGCCAGCACGACCCGCATGATCTATGGCTACACCTTC.

This clonotype was seen a few times. The CDR3 spells CASSNQGTGTIYEQYF. The CDR3 DNA sequence: TGTGCCAGTAGCAACCAAGGGACAGGGACAATCTACGAGCAGTACTTC. The chain carries TRBV19 and TRBJ2-7, with 9 bases lining up with TRBD1. J gave up 3 bases and V 6 bases, and 12 bases lay outside the gene matches. The CDR3 is 16 residues long. Germline V gives CDR1 LNHDA, CDR2 SQIVND (reference sequence).

At least ten counts were recorded for this clonotype. This sequence joins TRBV20-1 and TRBJ2-2; D unresolved. Germline values: CDR1 DFQATT, CDR2 SNEGSKA (reference sequence). The CDR3 is 12 amino acids. Trimming took off 6 bases at V and 7 bases at J, with 12 bases between the two ends. The CDR3 DNA follows: TGCAGTGCACAAGAGGTGGTCGGGGAGCTGTTTTTT. The encoded protein is CSAQEVVGELFF.

V is TRBV6-2 or TRBV6-3 and J is TRBJ1-5; possible D gene TRBD1, 5 bases. This CDR3 region has 14 residues. V lost 5 bases, J lost 3 bases, and 11 bases lay in between. The germline gives CDR1 MNHEY, CDR2 SVGEGT. This chain's CDR3 is CASSPGLDNQPQHF. The CDR3 region has the DNA TGTGCCAGCAGTCCGGGACTGGACAATCAGCCCCAGCATTTT.

This clonotype has more than one count but fewer than ten. V is TRBV7-9 and J is TRBJ2-1; perhaps TRBD2 as D (7 bases). Germline CDR1 SEHNR, CDR2 FQNEAQ (reference sequence). This CDR3 has 16 amino acids. V dropped 2 bases and J dropped 5 bases, with 16 bases sitting between them. Here the CDR3 DNA reads TGTGCCAGCAGCTTACTGGGGGGGCCAAGGGACAATGAGCAGTTCTTC. This sequence encodes CASSLLGGPRDNEQFF. Full variable domain (rest looked up from reference TRBV7-9 and TRBJ2-1): DTGVSQNPRHKITKRGQNVTFRCDPISEHNRLYWYRQTLGQGPEFLTYFQNEAQLEKSRLLSDRFSAERPKGSFSTLEIQRTEQGDSAMYLCASSLLGGPRDNEQFFGPGTRLTVL.

In its sample, this clonotype was seen a few times. The V call is TRBV5-1, the J call TRBJ1-2; perhaps TRBD1 as D (5 bases). This CDR3 is 14 amino acids long. V was cut by 7 bases and J by 2 bases, with 15 bases left in between. Germline loops: CDR1 SGHRS, CDR2 YFSETQ. As DNA, the CDR3 is TGCGCCAGCTCGAGCCTAGAGGGGAACTATGGCTACACCTTC. Protein sequence: CASSSLEGNYGYTF.

The CDR3 reads CASTRAVSGNTIYF. CDR3 DNA: TGTGCCAGCACGCGGGCCGTCTCTGGAAACACCATATATTTT. The V and J genes are TRBV2 and TRBJ1-3; D unresolved. CDR1 is SNHLY and CDR2 is FYNNEI in the germline V gene. Deletions cut 7 bases from V and 0 bases from J, with 10 bases between. The CDR3 has 14 amino acids.

The chain employs TRBV29-1 and TRBJ1-1, with 10 bases aligning to TRBD1. The CDR3 runs 12 residues. Looked up from germline, CDR1 is SQVTM and CDR2 is ANQGSEA. V lost 4 bases and J lost 10; bases outside the gene matches: 6. In DNA form, the CDR3 reads TGCAGCGTTGGTGAAGGACAGGGGGGAGCTTTCTTT. This gives the protein CSVGEGQGGAFF.

The gene calls are TRBV7-9 and TRBJ2-1; D tentatively reads TRBD1 or TRBD2 (5 bases each). V was trimmed by 5 bases and J by 13 bases, leaving 15 bases between them. In germline, CDR1 is SEHNR, CDR2 FQNEAQ (reference sequence). This CDR3 region has 12 residues. CDR3 in DNA: TGTGCCAGCAGCAACGGGACCCAAGGCCAGTTCTTC. It specifies CASSNGTQGQFF.

This clonotype was picked up many times. J is TRBJ1-4 and V is TRBV29-1, with D possibly being TRBD1 (5 bases). Germline V gene sequence: CDR1 SQVTM, CDR2 ANQGSEA. The CDR3 loop spans 10 amino acids. V was shortened by 0 bases and J by 15 bases, with 8 bases between the two germline ends. The CDR3, as DNA: TGCAGCGTTGAAGAAGGGGCAGTGTTTTTT. It encodes CSVEEGAVFF.

This clonotype came up a few times. J is TRBJ1-2 and V is TRBV7-2, with D uncertain. The CDR3 has 12 amino acids. The V end was cut by 5 bases, the J end by 8 bases, with 12 bases between. Germline V gives CDR1 SGHTA, CDR2 FQGNSA. The CDR3 DNA sequence: TGTGCCAGCAGCCCCCTGGGTGTGGGCTACACCTTC. It yields the protein CASSPLGVGYTF.